Sequencing of this T cell receptor beta chain was carried out in a study of cytomegalovirus exposure and HLA in healthy donors. In the PCR, 60 Vbeta and 13 Jbeta primers were used. Sequencing used immunoSEQ multiplex PCR; TCRdb keeps in-frame clones, though not all of them. The profile covers approximately 32,000 clones, with roughly 84% appearing a single time and approximately 4% taken by the ten largest. When sampled, the donors appeared nominally healthy, though they likely had unrecorded immune exposures. The CDR3 runs to 15 residues. V lost 4 bases and J 2 bases, leaving 12 bases between the germline ends. CDR1 SNHLY and CDR2 FYNNEI come from the germline V gene. Broader study findings: For presence/absence analyses, sequencing depth was assumed to be roughly uniform across donors. There were approximately 150 TCR beta chains listed as cytomegalovirus-associated. With later analysis, a missense DCLRE1C variant became linked to TCR beta V- and J-gene trimming.

Comment on this clone: The antigen is undetermined.

Sequencing input: PBMCs. The V call is TRBV2, the J call TRBJ2-1, with a tentative D call TRBD2 (6 bases). This receptor was identified in a woman younger than 35 in good health and CMV-seronegative. Here the CDR3 DNA reads TGTGCCAGCAGTGGGAGGGTGGCAGCCTACAATGAGCAGTTCTTC. It translates to CASSGRVAAYNEQFF.